This entry lists 19 T cell receptor beta chains sequenced from one sample in a study of identical twins (dated by TCRdb to about 2016). The library was prepared using 5' RACE. Data came from an Illumina HiSeq 2000. TCRdb trimmed public reads at Q25 via fastp, called clones via MiXCR and kept in-frame beta chains. Rows with a matching CDR3 protein are joined into one entry that keeps the most common DNA and genes. This sample gives around 960,000 distinct CDR3 sequences in total; around an eighth of them show up just once. The ten largest account for around 1.5% of the sample. The same sample was also studied in work on yellow fever vaccine responses in identical twins.

Sample: PBMCs. Every receptor here comes from a young woman in good health.

This clonotype was counted between two and nine times. The V and J genes are TRBV7-7 and TRBJ2-2; D is perhaps TRBD1 (6 bases). Germline CDR1 SSHAT, CDR2 FNYEAQ (reference sequence). CDR3 length: 16 amino acids. V shed 5 bases and J shed 0 bases, with 13 bases lying between them. CDR3 sequence (DNA): TGTGCCAGCAGCCCTCACAGGGTAGCGAACACCGGGGAGCTGTTTTTT. Amino acids: CASSPHRVANTGELFF.

This clonotype was seen a handful of times. The chain has TRBV25-1 and TRBJ2-1; 9 bases agree with TRBD2. The CDR3 totals 18 residues. After removal of 4 bases from V and 0 bases from J, the junction contained 10 bases not matched to a gene. The germline V gene has CDR1 MGHDK and CDR2 SYGVNS. This CDR3 is CASSANRLAESSYNEQFF. DNA for the CDR3: TGTGCCAGCAGTGCCAACCGACTAGCGGAGAGCTCCTACAATGAGCAGTTCTTC.

This clonotype was seen many times. The genes are TRBV3-1 and TRBJ2-1, with 8 positions matching TRBD2. There are 16 residues in the CDR3. The V gene's germline CDR1 is LGHDT and CDR2 YNNKEL (reference sequence). V dropped 2 bases and J dropped 2; count of bases not matched to a gene: 5. The CDR3, as DNA: TGTGCCAGCAGCCAATATCAGCGGGAGCCCTACAATGAGCAGTTCTTC. Residues: CASSQYQREPYNEQFF.

This clonotype was seen more than once but under ten times. The chain employs TRBV2 and TRBJ2-5; D is perhaps TRBD2 (6 bases). The V gene's germline CDR1 is SNHLY and CDR2 FYNNEI. V shed 6 bases and J shed 5 bases, with 13 bases lying between them. The CDR3 length is 13 residues. CDR3 region: CASRPLGRETQYF. The CDR3 bases are TGTGCCAGCAGGCCACTAGGGAGGGAGACCCAGTACTTC.

This clonotype was picked up a small number of times. V and J are TRBV20-1 and TRBJ2-3; the D gene is possibly TRBD1 (6 bases). CDR3 size: 19 residues. Germline values: CDR1 DFQATT, CDR2 SNEGSKA (reference sequence). Trimming left V 0 bases short and J 2 bases short, with 24 bases between. This CDR3 is CSARDLGGGGADDTDTQYF. CDR3 in DNA: TGCAGTGCTAGAGATCTTGGGGGCGGCGGTGCCGATGACACAGATACGCAGTATTTT.

The J gene is TRBJ2-1, the V gene TRBV7-6, with a possible D match to TRBD2 (5 bases). This CDR3 is 13 amino acids long. CDR1 SGHVS and CDR2 FNYEAQ come from the germline V gene. V was clipped by 11 bases and J by 7 bases, with 18 bases between them. CDR3 coding DNA: TGTGCCGCGGGCCGAGGGAGAGAAAATGAGCAGTTCTTC. It yields the protein CAAGRGRENEQFF.

This clonotype was found once. The V gene is TRBV21-1, the J gene TRBJ2-2; the D segment call TRBD1 is taken from the table without a DNA check. TRBV21-1 is tagged as a pseudogene. The CDR3 sequence is 18 residues long. The chain's CDR3 is CASSKRARGREYTGELFF. DNA of the CDR3: TGTGCCAGCAGCAAACGGGCCAGGGGTAGAGAATACACCGGGGAGCTGTTTTTT.

The gene calls are TRBV27 and TRBJ2-7, with 8 positions matching TRBD2. V shed 5 bases and J 3 bases; nucleotides not matched to a gene: 6. From germline, CDR1 is MNHEY and CDR2 SMNVEV (reference sequence). There are 14 residues in the CDR3. In nucleotides, the CDR3 is TGTGCCAGCAGTCCGGGACTAGGTCTCTACGAGCAGTACTTC. It yields the protein CASSPGLGLYEQYF.

This clonotype was seen a handful of times. The chain employs TRBV12-3 or TRBV12-4 and TRBJ2-2; TRBD1 matches at 7 bases. Trimming removed 6 bases from V and 3 bases from J; junction bases left unmatched: 4. The CDR3 sequence is 14 residues long. Here the CDR3 reads CASRKTGDTGELFF. In DNA form, the CDR3 reads TGTGCCAGCAGGAAAACAGGGGACACCGGGGAGCTGTTTTTT.

The rearrangement links TRBV9 to TRBJ2-3; 10 bases are shared with TRBD2. Trimming at V came to 1 base and at J to 9 bases, leaving 11 bases not matched to a gene. Germline-derived CDR1 and CDR2 are SGDLS and YYNGEE. The CDR3 totals 16 residues. The CDR3 sequence is CASSVLSLAGAETQYF. In nucleotides, the CDR3 is TGTGCCAGCAGCGTATTGTCGCTAGCGGGGGCCGAAACGCAGTATTTT.

CDR3 nucleotide sequence: TGTGCCAGCACCACGGGGACAGGGGGCGGAGAGACCCAGTACTTC. Translation: CASTTGTGGGETQYF. The chain has TRBV2 and TRBJ2-5, with 12 bases identical to TRBD1. CDR1 SNHLY and CDR2 FYNNEI come from the germline V gene. CDR3 length: 15 amino acids. V shed 7 bases, J shed 4 bases, and the junction held 7 bases outside the gene matches.

The sample holds a few counts of this clonotype. A read error may produce the germline difference seen at one junction end. The J gene is TRBJ2-4, the V gene TRBV10-3; the match to TRBD1 covers 10 bases. CDR1 is ENHRY, CDR2 SYGVKD, per germline. The CDR3 is 17 residues long. The CDR3 DNA is TGTGCCACCAGTGGGGACAGGGGAGATAGGACCAAAAACATTCAGTACTTC. As protein: CATSGDRGDRTKNIQYF.

The CDR3 sequence is CASSKGRHGTDAHTGELFF. CDR3 in DNA: TGTGCCAGCAGCAAAGGGCGTCACGGTACAGACGCCCACACCGGGGAGCTGTTTTTT. The chain couples TRBV21-1 to TRBJ2-2; the table's TRBD1 call for D was not verified on the DNA. TRBV21-1 is assigned pseudogene status. This CDR3 has 19 amino acids.

A word on this clonotype: One junction end disagrees with the germline gene, perhaps due to a read error. This chain links TRBV5-1 with TRBJ2-5; unclear D gene. This CDR3 is 13 amino acids long. Germline CDR1 and CDR2: SGHRS and YFSETQ. The CDR3 protein is CTSSSGSQETQYF. Here the CDR3 DNA reads TGCACCAGCAGCTCCGGTTCCCAAGAGACCCAGTACTTC.

The chain has TRBV20-1 and TRBJ1-1; D is unresolved. Trimming removed 5 bases at V and 7 bases at J, with 17 bases between. From germline, CDR1 is DFQATT and CDR2 SNEGSKA (reference sequence). This CDR3 is 13 amino acids long. DNA for the CDR3: TGCAGTGCTGGAAATGACATGGGGTTTGAAGCTTTCTTT. It is translated as CSAGNDMGFEAFF.

This clonotype was observed at least ten times. The rearrangement uses TRBV4-1 and TRBJ2-7; D gene unclear. CDR1 and CDR2 from the germline V gene are MGHRA and YSYEKL. CDR3 size: 13 residues. Trimming stripped 5 bases from V and 5 bases from J, with 13 bases between. The CDR3 here is CASSMKRWDEQYV. The CDR3 nucleotides are TGCGCCAGCAGCATGAAGAGGTGGGACGAGCAGTACGTC.

Only one count was recorded for this clonotype. The V gene is TRBV2, the J gene TRBJ1-2; D is unclear. This CDR3 is built from 13 residues. Germline values: CDR1 SNHLY, CDR2 FYNNEI. Trimming shortened V by 6 bases and J by 4 bases, and 12 bases separated the two germline ends. The chain's CDR3 is CASRETASYGYTF. CDR3 sequence (DNA): TGTGCCAGCAGAGAGACGGCTTCCTATGGCTACACCTTC.

CDR3 residues: CASARTGNTEAFF. Written as DNA, the CDR3 is TGTGCCAGCGCAAGAACGGGGAACACTGAAGCTTTCTTT. J is TRBJ1-1 and V is TRBV6-1, with D hard to call. The CDR3 extends over 13 amino acids. V was pared by 8 bases and J by 1 base, with 11 bases between. Germline CDR1 MNHNS, CDR2 SASEGT.

A few counts support this clonotype. The V gene is TRBV12-3 or TRBV12-4, the J gene TRBJ2-5, with TRBD2 identical over 7 bases. The V gene end was trimmed by 5 bases and the J gene end by 3 bases; junction bases not matched to a gene: 6. CDR3 length: 14 amino acids. The CDR3 spells CASSVTSSEETQYF. The CDR3 DNA is TGTGCCAGCAGTGTGACTAGCAGCGAAGAGACCCAGTACTTC.